The TCR beta chain under discussion was sequenced for a study of blood T cell repertoires in COVID-19. V trimming: 4 bases; J trimming: 5 bases; junction bases outside the gene matches: 6. The CDR3 extends over 15 amino acids. The germline V gene has CDR1 SGHRS and CDR2 YFSETQ. This clone was found a few times. Measured with immunoSEQ multiplex PCR; TCRdb has only the in-frame clones, and not every one. The sample contains fewer than 150,000 clones, around 81% of which appear only once. The source is a human donor in a cohort sampled during active COVID-19. The V call is TRBV5-1, the J call TRBJ2-1; 10 bases are shared with TRBD2. Sequences were obtained from peripheral blood. CDR3 region: CASSPRLAGDNEQFF. The CDR3 DNA follows: TGCGCCAGCAGCCCCAGGCTAGCGGGGGACAATGAGCAGTTCTTC.